This entry is about one T cell receptor (beta chain). The antigen remains undetermined. This specimen belongs to a study of cytomegalovirus exposure and HLA in healthy donors. Findings and limits, study-wide: Many donors shared some public TCRs, even though most TCR sequences were rare. CMV serostatus stood as the only immune exposure information on hand. Further analysis, carried out later, found HLA-associated TCR beta chains more clonally expanded than equally common other chains.

This PCR relied on a set of 60 Vbeta primers and 13 Jbeta primers. The method was immunoSEQ multiplex PCR; TCRdb's version includes in-frame clones alone and lacks a portion of them. The data show under 120,000 clones, with around three quarters seen just once and 2% to 3% held by the top ten. With V trimmed by 0 bases and J by 7 bases, 4 bases remained unmatched. CDR3 length equals 15 residues. The germline V gene has CDR1 SGHVS and CDR2 FNYEAQ. The clonotype comes from a man in his fifties or sixties in good health and CMV-seropositive. V usage is TRBV7-6 and J usage is TRBJ1-2; 11 bases line up with TRBD1. The specimen was PBMCs. The CDR3 DNA reads TGTGCCAGCAGCTTAGCTGGACAGGGGGCAGGTGGCTACACCTTC. It translates to CASSLAGQGAGGYTF.